Shown below are 3 T cell receptor beta chains from a single sample sequenced in a study of STAT5B mutations in CD4+ large granular lymphocyte leukemia. Profiled with immunoSEQ multiplex PCR; TCRdb holds only in-frame clones, not every one. The data hold about 24,000 clones, with more than 70% observed a single time. Sequencing used CD4+ T cells from blood buffy coats. These TCRs come from a human donor in good health.

Here the CDR3 DNA reads TGTGCCAGTACCCCCTCGGAGGGAGGGAAGACCCAGTACTTC. This gives the protein CASTPSEGGKTQYF. The chain links TRBV19 to TRBJ2-5; TRBD2 agrees at 7 bases. V lost 7 bases to trimming and J lost 6 bases; unmatched junction nucleotides: 11. CDR1 and CDR2 from the germline V gene are LNHDA and SQIVND (reference sequence). This CDR3 has 14 amino acids. Variable domain in full (rest from reference TRBV19 and TRBJ2-5): DGGITQSPKYLFRKEGQNVTLSCEQNLNHDAMYWYRQDPGQGLRLIYYSQIVNDFQKGDIAEGYSVSREKKESFPLTVTSAQKNPTAFYLCASTPSEGGKTQYFGPGTRLLVL.

In its sample, this clone was seen once. This chain uses TRBV5-5 with TRBJ2-1, with 13 bases identical to TRBD2. The CDR3 has 15 residues. Germline lookup yields CDR1 SGHKS and CDR2 YYEKEE (reference sequence). The V gene end was trimmed by 4 bases and the J gene end by 10 bases; junction bases not matched to a gene: 8. The CDR3 sequence is CASSPLLAGGLEQFF. For the CDR3, the DNA is TGTGCCAGCAGCCCACTACTAGCGGGGGGGCTGGAGCAGTTCTTC.

The rearrangement uses TRBV11-3 and TRBJ2-1; perhaps TRBD2 as D (7 bases). The germline CDR1 and CDR2 sequences are SGHNT and YENEEA. Trimming shortened V by 3 bases and J by 4 bases, and 16 bases separated the two germline ends. The CDR3 runs to 16 residues. The CDR3 nucleotides are TGTGCCAGCAGCTTGGGGGGGGGCTCAGGTTACAATGAGCAGTTCTTC. Translated, it gives CASSLGGGSGYNEQFF.